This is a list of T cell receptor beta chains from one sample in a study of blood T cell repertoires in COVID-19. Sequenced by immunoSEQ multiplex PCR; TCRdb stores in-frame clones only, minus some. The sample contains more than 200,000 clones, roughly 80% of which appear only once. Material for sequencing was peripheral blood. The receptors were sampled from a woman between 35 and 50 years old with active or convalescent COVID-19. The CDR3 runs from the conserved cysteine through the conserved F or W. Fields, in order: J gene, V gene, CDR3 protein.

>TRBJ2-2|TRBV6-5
CAYGIGGWYTGELFF
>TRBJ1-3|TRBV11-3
CASSPTGNSGNTIYF
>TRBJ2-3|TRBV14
CASSLRKRRPAGAGDTQYF
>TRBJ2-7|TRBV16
CASSQSTRGRLEQYF
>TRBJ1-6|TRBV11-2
CASSSDRGNSPLHF
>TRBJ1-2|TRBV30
CAWSPLGGSYGYTF
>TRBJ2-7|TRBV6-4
CASSRQRENSYEQYF
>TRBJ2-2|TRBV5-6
CASSLVSADTGELFF
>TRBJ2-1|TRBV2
CASNKLIGASGRASYNEQFF
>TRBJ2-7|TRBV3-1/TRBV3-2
CASSSPGTGRSYEQYF
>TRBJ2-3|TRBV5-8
CASRRAGGSYTQYF
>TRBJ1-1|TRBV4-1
CASSQQQGATEAFF
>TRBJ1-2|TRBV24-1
CATSDDGASEDGYTF
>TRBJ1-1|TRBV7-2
CASSLWGQGRNTEAFF
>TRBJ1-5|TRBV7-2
CASSLIRGNQPQHF
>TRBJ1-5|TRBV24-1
CATSDPGPNQPQHF
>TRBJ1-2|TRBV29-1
CSVDATSYGYTF
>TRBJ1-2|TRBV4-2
CASSPKPGQGAADNGYTF
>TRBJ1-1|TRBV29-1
CSASGGTEAFF
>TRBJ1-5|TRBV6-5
CASNTGADSNQPQHF
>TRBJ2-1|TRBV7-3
CASSLAGGPGNEQFF
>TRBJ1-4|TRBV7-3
CASSSTIGLSNEKLFF
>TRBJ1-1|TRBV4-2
CASSPLFGQGKNTEAFF
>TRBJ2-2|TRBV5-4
CASSSGGDTGELFF
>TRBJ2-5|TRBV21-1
CASSKGPSGFETQYF
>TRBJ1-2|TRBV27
CASRGRGLRNYGYTF
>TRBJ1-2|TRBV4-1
CASSLPIGTGKAGYTF
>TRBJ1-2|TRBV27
CASQGLLGANYGYTF
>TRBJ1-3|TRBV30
CAWSVLDRAGNTIYF
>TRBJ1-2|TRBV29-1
CSVEPPGQGALYGYTF
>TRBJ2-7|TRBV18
CASTSEGGEQYF
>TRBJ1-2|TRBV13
CASSQTGNYGYTF
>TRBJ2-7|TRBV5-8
CASGTHAYEQYF
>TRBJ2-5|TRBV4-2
CASSQQAQETQYF
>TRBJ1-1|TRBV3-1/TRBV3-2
CASSDTTGSTEAFF
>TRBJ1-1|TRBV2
CASSQQGRSEAFF
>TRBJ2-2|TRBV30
CAWSVWRTTNTGELFF
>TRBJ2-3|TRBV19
CASSTGTSADTQYF
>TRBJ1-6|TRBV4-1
CASSQGVGQGEFPLHF
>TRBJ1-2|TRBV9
CASSVNPSDRDRYGYTF
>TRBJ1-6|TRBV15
CATSNRDTYNSPLHF
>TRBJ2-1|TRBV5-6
CASSDRGTRGRGNEQFF
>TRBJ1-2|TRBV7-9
CASSLSTGGNYGYTF
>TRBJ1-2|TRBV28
CASSGGPVIYGYTF
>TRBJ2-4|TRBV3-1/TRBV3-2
CASSPHSGFLSGENIQYF